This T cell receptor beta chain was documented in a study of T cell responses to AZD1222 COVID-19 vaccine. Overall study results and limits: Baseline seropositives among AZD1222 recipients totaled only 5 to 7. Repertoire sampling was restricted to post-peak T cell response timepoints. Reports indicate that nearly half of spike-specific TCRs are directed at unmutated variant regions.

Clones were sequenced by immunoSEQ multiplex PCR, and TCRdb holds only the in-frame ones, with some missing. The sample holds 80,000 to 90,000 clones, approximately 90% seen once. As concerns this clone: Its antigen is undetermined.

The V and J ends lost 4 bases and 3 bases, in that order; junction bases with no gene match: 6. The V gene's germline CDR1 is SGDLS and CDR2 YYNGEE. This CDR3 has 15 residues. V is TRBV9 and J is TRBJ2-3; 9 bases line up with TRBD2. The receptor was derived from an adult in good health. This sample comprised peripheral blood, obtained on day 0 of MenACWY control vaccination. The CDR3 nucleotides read TGTGCCAGCAGCCAGGGGACTAGCAGTACAGATACGCAGTATTTT. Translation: CASSQGTSSTDTQYF.